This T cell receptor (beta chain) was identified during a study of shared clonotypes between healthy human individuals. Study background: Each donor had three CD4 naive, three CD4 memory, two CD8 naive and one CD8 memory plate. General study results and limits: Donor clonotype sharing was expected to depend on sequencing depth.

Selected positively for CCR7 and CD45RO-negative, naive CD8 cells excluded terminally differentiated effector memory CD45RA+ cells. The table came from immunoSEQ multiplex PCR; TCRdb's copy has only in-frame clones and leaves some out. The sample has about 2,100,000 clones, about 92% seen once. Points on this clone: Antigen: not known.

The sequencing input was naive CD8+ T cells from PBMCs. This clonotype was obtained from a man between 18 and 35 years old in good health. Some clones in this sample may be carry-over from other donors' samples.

The CDR3 coding sequence is TGTGCCAGTAGTATACCAGGGGGAGGCTACACCTTC. This gives the protein CASSIPGGGYTF. The chain employs TRBV19 and TRBJ1-2, with 7 bases lining up with TRBD1. Trimming cost V 2 bases and J 8 bases; bases outside gene matches: 2. The length of the CDR3 is 12 residues. CDR1 is LNHDA and CDR2 is SQIVND in the germline V gene (reference sequence).